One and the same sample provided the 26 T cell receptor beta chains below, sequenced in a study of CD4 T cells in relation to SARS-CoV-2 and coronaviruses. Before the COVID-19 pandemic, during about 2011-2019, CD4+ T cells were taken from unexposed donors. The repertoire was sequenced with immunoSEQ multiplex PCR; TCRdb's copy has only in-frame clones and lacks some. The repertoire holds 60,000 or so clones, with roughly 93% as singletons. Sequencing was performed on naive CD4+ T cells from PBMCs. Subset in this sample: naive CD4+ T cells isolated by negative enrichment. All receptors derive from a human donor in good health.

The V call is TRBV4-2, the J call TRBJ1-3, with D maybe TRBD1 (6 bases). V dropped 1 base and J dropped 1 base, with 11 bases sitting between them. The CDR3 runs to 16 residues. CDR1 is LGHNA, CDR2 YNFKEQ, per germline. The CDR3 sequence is CASSQGITGSGNTIYF. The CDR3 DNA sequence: TGTGCCAGCAGCCAAGGGATTACAGGGTCTGGAAACACCATATATTTT.

In DNA, the CDR3 is TGTGCCAGCAGCTTAGGGCAGGGTTTAACTGGGGCCAACGTCCTGACTTTC. Translated: CASSLGQGLTGANVLTF. The rearrangement uses TRBV7-6 and TRBJ2-6, with a possible D match to TRBD1 (5 bases). CDR3 size: 17 residues. CDR1 and CDR2 (germline): SGHVS, FNYEAQ. Between the trimmed V and J ends, which lost 1 base and 2 bases, there was a span of 12 bases.

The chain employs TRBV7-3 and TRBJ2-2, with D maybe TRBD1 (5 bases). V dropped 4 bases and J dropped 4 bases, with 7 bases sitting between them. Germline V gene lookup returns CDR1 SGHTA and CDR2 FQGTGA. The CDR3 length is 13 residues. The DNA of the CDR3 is TGTGCCAGCAGCTGGGGCAGCACCGGGGAGCTGTTTTTT. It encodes CASSWGSTGELFF.

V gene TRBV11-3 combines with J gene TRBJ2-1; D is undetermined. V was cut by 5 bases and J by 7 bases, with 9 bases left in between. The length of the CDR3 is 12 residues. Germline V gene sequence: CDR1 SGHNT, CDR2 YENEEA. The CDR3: CASSQKRNEQFF. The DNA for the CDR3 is TGTGCCAGCAGCCAGAAGCGTAATGAGCAGTTCTTC. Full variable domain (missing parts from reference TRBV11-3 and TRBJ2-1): EAGVVQSPRYKIIEKKQPVAFWCNPISGHNTLYWYLQNLGQGPELLIRYENEEAVDDSQLPKDRFSAERLKGVDSTLKIQPAELGDSAVYLCASSQKRNEQFFGPGTRLTVL.

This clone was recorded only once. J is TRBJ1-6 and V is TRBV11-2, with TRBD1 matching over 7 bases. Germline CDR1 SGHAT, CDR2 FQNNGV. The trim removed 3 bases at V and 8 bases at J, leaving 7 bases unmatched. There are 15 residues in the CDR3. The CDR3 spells CASSFFEGADSPLHF. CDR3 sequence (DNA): TGTGCCAGCAGCTTCTTTGAGGGGGCTGATTCACCCCTCCACTTT.

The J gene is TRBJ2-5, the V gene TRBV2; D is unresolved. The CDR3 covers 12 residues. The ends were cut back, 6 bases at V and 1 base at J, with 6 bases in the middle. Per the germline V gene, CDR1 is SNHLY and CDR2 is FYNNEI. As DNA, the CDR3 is TGTGCCAGCAGGACGGGCCAAGAGACCCAGTACTTC. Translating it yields CASRTGQETQYF.

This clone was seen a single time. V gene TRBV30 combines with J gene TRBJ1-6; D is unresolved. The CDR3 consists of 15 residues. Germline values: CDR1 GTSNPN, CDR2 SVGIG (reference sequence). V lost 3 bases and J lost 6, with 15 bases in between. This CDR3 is CAWRDRGERNSPLHF. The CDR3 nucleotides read TGTGCCTGGAGAGATCGGGGTGAGCGTAATTCACCCCTCCACTTT. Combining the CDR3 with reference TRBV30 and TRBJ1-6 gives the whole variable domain SQTIHQWPATLVQPVGSPLSLECTVEGTSNPNLYWYRQAAGRGLQLLFYSVGIGQISSEVPQNLSASRPQDRQFILSSKKLLLSDSGFYLCAWRDRGERNSPLHFGNGTRLTVT.

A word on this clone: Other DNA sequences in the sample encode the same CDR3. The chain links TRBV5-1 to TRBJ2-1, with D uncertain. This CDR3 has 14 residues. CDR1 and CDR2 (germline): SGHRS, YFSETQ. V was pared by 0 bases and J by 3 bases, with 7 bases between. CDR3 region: CASSLGQSYNEQFF. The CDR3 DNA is TGCGCCAGCAGCTTGGGGCAGAGCTACAATGAGCAGTTCTTC.

The CDR3: CASSRGDVGGGNYGYTF. The CDR3 coding sequence is TGTGCCAGCAGCCGAGGGGATGTGGGGGGGGGTAACTATGGCTACACCTTC. The rearrangement uses TRBV28 and TRBJ1-2; TRBD1 might be the D (5 bases). The germline CDR1 and CDR2 sequences are MDHEN and SYDVKM. This CDR3 contains 17 residues. Trimming removed 6 bases from V and 1 base from J, with 21 bases in between.

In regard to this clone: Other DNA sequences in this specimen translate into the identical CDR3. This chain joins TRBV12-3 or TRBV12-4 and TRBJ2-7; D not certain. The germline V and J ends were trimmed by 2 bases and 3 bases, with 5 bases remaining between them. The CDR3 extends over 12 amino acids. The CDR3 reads CASSLWSYEQYF. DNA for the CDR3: TGTGCCAGCAGTTTATGGAGCTACGAGCAGTACTTC.

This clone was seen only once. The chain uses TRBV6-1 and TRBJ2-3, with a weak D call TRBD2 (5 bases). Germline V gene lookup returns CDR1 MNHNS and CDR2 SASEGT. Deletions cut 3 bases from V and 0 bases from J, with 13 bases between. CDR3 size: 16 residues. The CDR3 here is CASSEYWGASTDTQYF. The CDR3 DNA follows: TGTGCCAGCAGTGAGTATTGGGGAGCCAGCACAGATACGCAGTATTTT.

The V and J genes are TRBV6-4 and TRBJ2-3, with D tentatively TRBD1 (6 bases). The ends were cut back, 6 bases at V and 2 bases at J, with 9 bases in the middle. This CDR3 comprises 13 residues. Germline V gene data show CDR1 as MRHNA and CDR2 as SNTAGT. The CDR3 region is CASSRTVTDTQYF. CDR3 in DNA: TGTGCCAGCAGCAGGACAGTCACAGATACGCAGTATTTT.

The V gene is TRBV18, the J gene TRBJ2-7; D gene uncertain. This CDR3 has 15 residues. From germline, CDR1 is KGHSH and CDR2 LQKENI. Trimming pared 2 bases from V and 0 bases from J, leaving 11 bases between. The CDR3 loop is CASSPMEGSSYEQYF. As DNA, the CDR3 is TGTGCCAGCTCACCAATGGAAGGATCCTCCTACGAGCAGTACTTC.

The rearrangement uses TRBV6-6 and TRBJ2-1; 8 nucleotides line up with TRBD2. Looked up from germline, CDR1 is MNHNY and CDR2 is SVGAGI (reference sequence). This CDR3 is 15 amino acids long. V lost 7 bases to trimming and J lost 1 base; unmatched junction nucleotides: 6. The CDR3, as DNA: TGTGCCAGCAACGCGGGAGGACGGTCCTACAATGAGCAGTTCTTC. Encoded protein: CASNAGGRSYNEQFF.

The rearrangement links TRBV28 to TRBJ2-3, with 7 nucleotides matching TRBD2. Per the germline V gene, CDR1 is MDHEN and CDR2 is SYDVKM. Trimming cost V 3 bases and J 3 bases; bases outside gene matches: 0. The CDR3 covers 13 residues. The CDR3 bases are TGTGCCAGCAGTTTGGGGGGGACAGATACGCAGTATTTT. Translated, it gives CASSLGGTDTQYF.

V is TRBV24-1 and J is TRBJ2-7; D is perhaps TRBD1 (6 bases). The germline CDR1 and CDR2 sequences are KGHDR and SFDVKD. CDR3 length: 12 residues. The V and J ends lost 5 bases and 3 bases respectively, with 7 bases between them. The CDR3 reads CATSVDSYEQYF. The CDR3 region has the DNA TGTGCCACCAGTGTGGACAGCTACGAGCAGTACTTC.

CDR3 DNA: TGTGCCAGCAGTTTAGTCCCAAGGAACACCGGGGAGCTGTTTTTT. It codes for CASSLVPRNTGELFF. The genes are TRBV27 and TRBJ2-2; D gene uncertain. V gave up 2 bases and J gave up 1 base, with 8 bases separating them. The length of the CDR3 is 15 residues. The germline gives CDR1 MNHEY, CDR2 SMNVEV (reference sequence).

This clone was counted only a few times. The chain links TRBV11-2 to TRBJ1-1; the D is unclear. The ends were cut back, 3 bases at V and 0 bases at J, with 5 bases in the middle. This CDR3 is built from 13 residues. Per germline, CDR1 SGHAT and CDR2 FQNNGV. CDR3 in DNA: TGTGCCAGCAGCTTTACAGTGAACACTGAAGCTTTCTTT. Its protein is CASSFTVNTEAFF. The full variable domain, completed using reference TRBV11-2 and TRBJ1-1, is EAGVAQSPRYKIIEKRQSVAFWCNPISGHATLYWYQQILGQGPKLLIQFQNNGVVDDSQLPKDRFSAERLKGVDSTLKIQPAKLEDSAVYLCASSFTVNTEAFFGQGTRLTVV.

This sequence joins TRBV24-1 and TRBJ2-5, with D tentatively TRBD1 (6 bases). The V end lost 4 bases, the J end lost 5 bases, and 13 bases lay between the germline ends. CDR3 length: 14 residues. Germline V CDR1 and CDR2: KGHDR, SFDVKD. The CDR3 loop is CATSDPTGTETQYF. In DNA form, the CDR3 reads TGTGCCACCAGTGACCCAACAGGGACGGAGACCCAGTACTTC.

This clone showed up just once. CDR3 amino acids: CASSLWGGNTEAFF. The CDR3 DNA is TGTGCCAGCAGCTTATGGGGGGGGAACACTGAAGCTTTCTTT. This chain connects TRBV7-2 to TRBJ1-1; TRBD1 is a possible D gene (5 bases). Deletions cut 2 bases from V and 1 base from J, with 8 bases between. Per germline, CDR1 SGHTA and CDR2 FQGNSA. The length of the CDR3 is 14 residues.

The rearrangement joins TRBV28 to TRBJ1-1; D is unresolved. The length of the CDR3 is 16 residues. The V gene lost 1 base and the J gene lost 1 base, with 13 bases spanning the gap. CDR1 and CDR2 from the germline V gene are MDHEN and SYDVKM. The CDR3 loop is CASSLSPAARNTEAFF. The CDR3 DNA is TGTGCCAGCAGTTTATCCCCGGCAGCCAGGAACACTGAAGCTTTCTTT. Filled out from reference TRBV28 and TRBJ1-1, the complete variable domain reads DVKVTQSSRYLVKRTGEKVFLECVQDMDHENMFWYRQDPGLGLRLIYFSYDVKMKEKGDIPEGYSVSREKKERFSLILESASTNQTSMYLCASSLSPAARNTEAFFGQGTRLTVV.

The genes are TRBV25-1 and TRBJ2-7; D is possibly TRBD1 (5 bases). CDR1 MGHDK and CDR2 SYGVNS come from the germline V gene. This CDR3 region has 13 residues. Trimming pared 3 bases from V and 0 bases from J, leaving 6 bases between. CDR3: CASSDQGSYEQYF. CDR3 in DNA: TGTGCCAGCAGTGACCAGGGCTCCTACGAGCAGTACTTC.

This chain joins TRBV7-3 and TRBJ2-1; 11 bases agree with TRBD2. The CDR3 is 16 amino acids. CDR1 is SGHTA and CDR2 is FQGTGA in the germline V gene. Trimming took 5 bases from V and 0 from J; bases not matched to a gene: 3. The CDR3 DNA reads TGTGCCAGCAGCACGACTAGCGGGACCTCCTACAATGAGCAGTTCTTC. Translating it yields CASSTTSGTSYNEQFF.

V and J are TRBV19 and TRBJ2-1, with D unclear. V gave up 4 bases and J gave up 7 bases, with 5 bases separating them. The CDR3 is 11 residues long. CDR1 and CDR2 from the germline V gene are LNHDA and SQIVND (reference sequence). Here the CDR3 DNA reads TGTGCCAGTAGTAGCGAGAATGAGCAGTTCTTC. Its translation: CASSSENEQFF.

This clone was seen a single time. The CDR3 loop is CASSNPGTGTYEQYF. The CDR3 DNA sequence: TGTGCCAGTAGTAATCCCGGGACGGGTACCTACGAGCAGTACTTC. The rearrangement joins TRBV19 to TRBJ2-7; D may match TRBD1 or TRBD2 (5 bases each). This CDR3 region has 15 residues. Germline V gives CDR1 LNHDA, CDR2 SQIVND (reference sequence). V was clipped by 4 bases and J by 2 bases, with 15 bases between them.

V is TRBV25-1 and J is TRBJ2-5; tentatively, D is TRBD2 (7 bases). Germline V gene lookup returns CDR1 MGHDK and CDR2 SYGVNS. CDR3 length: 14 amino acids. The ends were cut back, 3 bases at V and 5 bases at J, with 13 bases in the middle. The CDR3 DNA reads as TGTGCCAGCAGTGACGCAGGGAGGGGGGAGACCCAGTACTTC. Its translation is CASSDAGRGETQYF.